This TCR beta chain comes out of a study of blood T cells in healthy people across ages. Study-level points and caveats: Researchers report that TCR beta diversity correlated strongly with naive T cell percentage. In older individuals, TCR beta diversity per million T cells was lower, falling roughly linearly with age.

A second PCR of 7 to 11 cycles used a sample-barcoded 5' primer and a J-beta primer mix. Template switching added a 12-random-nucleotide identifier to every cDNA molecule. TCRdb independently ran MiXCR on the 5' RACE reads; one entry per CDR3 protein. The sample lists 1.5 million to 2 million distinct CDR3 sequences; around 48% were seen once. The germline V gene has CDR1 DFQATT and CDR2 SNEGSKA (reference sequence). There are 14 residues in the CDR3. Trimming took off 2 bases at V and 6 bases at J, with 16 bases between the two ends. A word on this clonotype: Its antigen is currently unknown.

The chain is built from TRBV20-1 and TRBJ1-1, with D uncertain. The source material was blood. The clonotype originates from a woman in her thirties or forties in good health. The CDR3 bases are TGCAGTGCTAGAACCAGCAAAGGTTTCTCTGAAGCTTTCTTT. It is translated as CSARTSKGFSEAFF.